This entry concerns a single T cell receptor (beta chain). What it binds is unknown. Genomic DNA from each subset was divided evenly over several immunoSEQ plates. Some clones are missing from TCRdb's copy, which holds only in-frame ones; the method was immunoSEQ multiplex PCR. The sample yields 2 million to 3 million clones, roughly 93% seen once. This sample was taken from a study of shared clonotypes between healthy human individuals. Whole-study results and caveats: What naive subsets generally showed was a larger estimated richness than memory subsets showed. Of the naive CD4 clonotypes, approximately 5% were shared across several donors.

Germline V lookup: CDR1 MNHNS, CDR2 SASEGT. V shed 8 bases and J shed 11 bases, with 18 bases lying between them. This CDR3 spans 12 amino acids. Donors were healthy HIV-negative adults without recently reported acute infections or vaccinations. The chain couples TRBV6-1 to TRBJ1-1; D is undetermined. The sequence derives from a young man in good health. Some clones in this sample may be carry-over from other donors' samples. Sequenced material: naive CD4+ T cells from PBMCs. The subset here: CD45RA+ positively selected. The CDR3: CASPPAAGRAFF. CDR3 coding DNA: TGTGCCAGCCCGCCGGCGGCCGGTCGGGCTTTCTTT.